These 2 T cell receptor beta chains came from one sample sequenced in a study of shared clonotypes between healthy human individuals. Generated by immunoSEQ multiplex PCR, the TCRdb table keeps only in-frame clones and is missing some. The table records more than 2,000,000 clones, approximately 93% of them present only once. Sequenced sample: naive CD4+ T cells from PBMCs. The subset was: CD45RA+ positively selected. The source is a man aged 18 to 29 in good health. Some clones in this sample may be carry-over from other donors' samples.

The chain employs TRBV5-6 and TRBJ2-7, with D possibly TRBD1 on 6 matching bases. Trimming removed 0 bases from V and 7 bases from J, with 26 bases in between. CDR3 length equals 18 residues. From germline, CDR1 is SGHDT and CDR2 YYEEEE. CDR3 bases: TGTGCCAGCAGCTTGGCATTGGATGGGGGCGCCTTTCCAGGAGAGCAGTACTTC. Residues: CASSLALDGGAFPGEQYF.

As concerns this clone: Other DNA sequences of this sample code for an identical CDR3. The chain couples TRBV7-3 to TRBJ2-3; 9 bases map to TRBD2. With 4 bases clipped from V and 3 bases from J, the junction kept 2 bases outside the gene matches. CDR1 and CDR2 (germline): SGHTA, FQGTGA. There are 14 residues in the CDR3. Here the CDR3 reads CASSSSGITDTQYF. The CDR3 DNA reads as TGTGCCAGCAGCTCTAGCGGGATAACAGATACGCAGTATTTT.